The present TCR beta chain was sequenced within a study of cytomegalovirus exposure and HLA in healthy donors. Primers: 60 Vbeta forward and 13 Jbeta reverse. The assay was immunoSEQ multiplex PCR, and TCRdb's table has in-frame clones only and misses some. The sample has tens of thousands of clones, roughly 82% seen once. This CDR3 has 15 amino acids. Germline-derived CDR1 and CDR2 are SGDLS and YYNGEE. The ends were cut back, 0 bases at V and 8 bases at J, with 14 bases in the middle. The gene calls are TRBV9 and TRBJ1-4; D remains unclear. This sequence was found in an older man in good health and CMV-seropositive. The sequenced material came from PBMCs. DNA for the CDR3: TGTGCCAGCAGCGTAGCCCCAGGCTTAGGCGAAAAACTGTTTTTT. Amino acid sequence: CASSVAPGLGEKLFF. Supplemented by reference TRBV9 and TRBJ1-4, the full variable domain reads DSGVTQTPKHLITATGQRVTLRCSPRSGDLSVYWYQQSLDQGLQFLIQYYNGEERAKGNILERFSAQQFPDLHSELNLSSLELGDSALYFCASSVAPGLGEKLFFGSGTQLSVL.